The rows below give T cell receptor beta chains drawn from one sample of a study of PD-L1 blockade in urothelial cancer. The protocol was immunoSEQ multiplex PCR, while the TCRdb copy is restricted to in-frame clones and leaves out a portion. The sample records tens of thousands of clones, under 90% being singletons. The sample consisted of PBMCs, taken around atezolizumab (anti-PD-L1) treatment. All receptors derive from a man in his 60s with urothelial cancer. Both conserved end residues are part of each CDR3. The order of the fields is CDR3 length, clone size, D gene, V gene, J gene, CDR3 protein, CDR3 DNA. D genes are given only for firm matches. Clone size is stated in some rows and not others, as once, few, many or a class when expanded.

len: 12
abundance: .
d_gene: .
v_gene: TRBV30
j_gene: TRBJ2-2
CDR3aa: CAWSRSTGELFF
CDR3nt: TGTGCCTGGAGTAGGAGTACCGGGGAGCTGTTTTTT

len: 15
abundance: .
d_gene: TRBD1
v_gene: TRBV7-2
j_gene: TRBJ2-5
CDR3aa: CASSPQTGPQETQYF
CDR3nt: TGTGCCAGCAGCCCCCAGACAGGGCCCCAAGAGACCCAGTACTTC

len: 15
abundance: .
d_gene: .
v_gene: TRBV5-1
j_gene: TRBJ2-5
CDR3aa: CASSLGSENQETQYF
CDR3nt: TGCGCCAGCAGCTTGGGGTCGGAGAACCAAGAGACCCAGTACTTC

len: 17
abundance: once
d_gene: .
v_gene: TRBV14
j_gene: TRBJ1-6
CDR3aa: CASSQGVFSSYNSPLHF
CDR3nt: TGTGCCAGCAGCCAAGGCGTGTTTAGCTCCTATAATTCACCCCTCCACTTT

len: 15
abundance: .
d_gene: .
v_gene: TRBV11-3
j_gene: TRBJ2-5
CDR3aa: CASSLGQGGGETQYF
CDR3nt: TGTGCCAGCAGCTTAGGCCAGGGGGGAGGAGAGACCCAGTACTTC

len: 15
abundance: once
d_gene: .
v_gene: TRBV6-5
j_gene: TRBJ1-4
CDR3aa: CASRVSWSLNEKLFF
CDR3nt: TGTGCCAGCAGGGTTTCGTGGAGCCTTAATGAAAAACTGTTTTTT

len: 14
abundance: .
d_gene: TRBD1
v_gene: TRBV28
j_gene: TRBJ1-2
CDR3aa: CASSSGQASYGYTF
CDR3nt: TGTGCCAGCAGCTCCGGACAGGCTAGCTATGGCTACACCTTC

len: 14
abundance: .
d_gene: TRBD1
v_gene: TRBV5-5
j_gene: TRBJ2-7
CDR3aa: CASSRRQGAGEQYF
CDR3nt: TGTGCCAGCAGCCGACGACAGGGGGCGGGCGAGCAGTACTTC

len: 15
abundance: few
d_gene: TRBD1
v_gene: TRBV10-3
j_gene: TRBJ2-4
CDR3aa: CAISEGQLAKNIQYF
CDR3nt: TGTGCCATCAGCGAGGGACAGCTAGCCAAAAACATTCAGTACTTC

len: 15
abundance: .
d_gene: .
v_gene: TRBV5-8
j_gene: TRBJ1-3
CDR3aa: CASSLGESLGNTIYF
CDR3nt: TGTGCCAGCAGCCTAGGAGAATCTCTGGGAAACACCATATATTTT

len: 15
abundance: .
d_gene: .
v_gene: TRBV18
j_gene: TRBJ2-5
CDR3aa: CASSPPAGIGETQYF
CDR3nt: TGTGCCAGCTCACCGCCTGCAGGGATAGGAGAGACCCAGTACTTC

len: 16
abundance: .
d_gene: .
v_gene: TRBV5-1
j_gene: TRBJ2-5
CDR3aa: CASSFIGRSDQETQYF
CDR3nt: TGCGCCAGCAGCTTCATTGGGAGGTCAGATCAAGAGACCCAGTACTTC

len: 13
abundance: .
d_gene: .
v_gene: TRBV2
j_gene: TRBJ1-4
CDR3aa: CASSQTANEKLFF
CDR3nt: TGTGCCAGCTCCCAGACTGCTAATGAAAAACTGTTTTTT

len: 13
abundance: .
d_gene: TRBD1
v_gene: TRBV6-6
j_gene: TRBJ1-2
CDR3aa: CASSSGGRNGYTF
CDR3nt: TGTGCCAGCAGCTCAGGGGGCCGGAATGGCTACACCTTC

len: 13
abundance: few
d_gene: .
v_gene: TRBV5-6
j_gene: TRBJ2-7
CDR3aa: CASSIDRYYEQYF
CDR3nt: TGTGCCAGCAGCATTGACAGATACTACGAGCAGTACTTC

len: 12
abundance: .
d_gene: .
v_gene: TRBV28
j_gene: TRBJ1-6
CDR3aa: CASSLGDSPLHF
CDR3nt: TGTGCCAGCAGTTTAGGAGATTCACCCCTCCACTTT

len: 16
abundance: few
d_gene: TRBD1
v_gene: TRBV7-9
j_gene: TRBJ1-6
CDR3aa: CASSGDSGYYNSPLHF
CDR3nt: TGTGCCAGCAGCGGGGACAGCGGATATTATAATTCACCCCTCCACTTT

len: 14
abundance: .
d_gene: TRBD1
v_gene: TRBV7-9
j_gene: TRBJ2-5
CDR3aa: CASSLGTGGETQYF
CDR3nt: TGTGCCAGCAGCTTAGGAACAGGGGGTGAGACCCAGTACTTC

len: 14
abundance: once
d_gene: .
v_gene: TRBV11-2
j_gene: TRBJ2-4
CDR3aa: CASSSRLAKNIQYF
CDR3nt: TGTGCCAGCAGCTCGCGGCTAGCCAAAAACATTCAGTACTTC

len: 15
abundance: .
d_gene: .
v_gene: TRBV2
j_gene: TRBJ1-5
CDR3aa: CASSVIRAGDQPQHF
CDR3nt: TGTGCCAGCAGTGTTATCAGGGCTGGGGATCAGCCCCAGCATTTT

len: 14
abundance: .
d_gene: .
v_gene: TRBV28
j_gene: TRBJ2-2
CDR3aa: CASSLAQGFGELFF
CDR3nt: TGTGCCAGCAGCCTGGCGCAGGGTTTCGGGGAGCTGTTTTTT

len: 13
abundance: .
d_gene: .
v_gene: TRBV28
j_gene: TRBJ1-1
CDR3aa: CASKGGSGVEAFF
CDR3nt: TGTGCCAGTAAGGGTGGGAGTGGGGTTGAAGCTTTCTTT

len: 15
abundance: .
d_gene: TRBD1
v_gene: TRBV5-1
j_gene: TRBJ2-2
CDR3aa: CASTTGQGVTGELFF
CDR3nt: TGCGCCAGCACGACGGGACAGGGGGTCACCGGGGAGCTGTTTTTT

len: 14
abundance: .
d_gene: TRBD1
v_gene: TRBV10-1
j_gene: TRBJ1-5
CDR3aa: CASVTGGNNQPQHF
CDR3nt: TGCGCCAGCGTCACAGGGGGGAACAATCAGCCCCAGCATTTT

len: 17
abundance: .
d_gene: TRBD1
v_gene: TRBV5-6
j_gene: TRBJ1-2
CDR3aa: CASSNRDRGNANYGYTF
CDR3nt: TGTGCCAGCAGCAACCGGGACAGGGGGAATGCTAACTATGGCTACACCTTC

len: 15
abundance: .
d_gene: .
v_gene: TRBV30
j_gene: TRBJ1-3
CDR3aa: CAWTGDGGSGNTIYF
CDR3nt: TGTGCCTGGACCGGCGACGGGGGCTCTGGAAACACCATATATTTT

len: 16
abundance: .
d_gene: .
v_gene: TRBV28
j_gene: TRBJ1-1
CDR3aa: CASSPRWQGKNTEAFF
CDR3nt: TGTGCCAGCAGTCCCCGGTGGCAGGGGAAGAACACTGAAGCTTTCTTT

len: 17
abundance: .
d_gene: TRBD1
v_gene: TRBV18
j_gene: TRBJ1-1
CDR3aa: CASSPLVGQGAVTEAFF
CDR3nt: TGTGCCAGCTCACCACTAGTCGGGCAGGGGGCTGTCACTGAAGCTTTCTTT

len: 14
abundance: .
d_gene: .
v_gene: TRBV30
j_gene: TRBJ2-3
CDR3aa: CAWSVVQYTDTQYF
CDR3nt: TGTGCCTGGAGTGTAGTTCAGTACACAGATACGCAGTATTTT

len: 17
abundance: .
d_gene: TRBD1
v_gene: TRBV29-1
j_gene: TRBJ1-2
CDR3aa: CSVLAGGGTDPNYGYTF
CDR3nt: TGCAGCGTGCTCGCTGGGGGTGGGACAGATCCCAACTATGGCTACACCTTC

len: 14
abundance: few
d_gene: .
v_gene: TRBV28
j_gene: TRBJ1-2
CDR3aa: CASSKRQARYGYTF
CDR3nt: TGTGCCAGCAGTAAGAGACAGGCTCGTTATGGCTACACCTTC

len: 13
abundance: .
d_gene: .
v_gene: TRBV2
j_gene: TRBJ1-4
CDR3aa: CASVQASDEKLFF
CDR3nt: TGTGCCAGCGTCCAGGCGTCCGATGAAAAACTGTTTTTT

len: 12
abundance: .
d_gene: .
v_gene: TRBV13
j_gene: TRBJ1-2
CDR3aa: CASSLGGRSYTF
CDR3nt: TGTGCCAGCAGCTTAGGTGGGCGAAGCTACACCTTC

len: 12
abundance: few
d_gene: .
v_gene: TRBV2
j_gene: TRBJ1-5
CDR3aa: CASSRQDQPQHF
CDR3nt: TGTGCCAGCAGTAGACAGGATCAGCCCCAGCATTTT

len: 13
abundance: .
d_gene: .
v_gene: TRBV5-1
j_gene: TRBJ1-1
CDR3aa: CASSLTVNTEAFF
CDR3nt: TGCGCCAGCAGCTTGACAGTGAACACTGAAGCTTTCTTT

len: 14
abundance: .
d_gene: .
v_gene: TRBV6-4
j_gene: TRBJ2-1
CDR3aa: CASSVTSLPNEQFF
CDR3nt: TGTGCCAGCAGTGTTACTAGCCTCCCCAATGAGCAGTTCTTC

len: 18
abundance: .
d_gene: TRBD1
v_gene: TRBV18
j_gene: TRBJ1-2
CDR3aa: CASSPSVGQGASDYGYTF
CDR3nt: TGTGCCAGCTCACCATCAGTTGGACAGGGGGCCTCGGACTATGGCTACACCTTC

len: 16
abundance: .
d_gene: TRBD2
v_gene: TRBV28
j_gene: TRBJ2-5
CDR3aa: CASSLGLAGGGETQYF
CDR3nt: TGTGCCAGCAGTTTGGGGCTAGCGGGGGGTGGTGAGACCCAGTACTTC

len: 14
abundance: .
d_gene: .
v_gene: TRBV19
j_gene: TRBJ2-7
CDR3aa: CASSIFGRRAEQYF
CDR3nt: TGTGCCAGTAGTATATTTGGCAGAAGAGCGGAGCAGTACTTC

len: 14
abundance: once
d_gene: .
v_gene: TRBV7-2
j_gene: TRBJ1-5
CDR3aa: CASSLADSNQPQHF
CDR3nt: TGTGCCAGCAGCTTGGCCGATAGCAATCAGCCCCAGCATTTT